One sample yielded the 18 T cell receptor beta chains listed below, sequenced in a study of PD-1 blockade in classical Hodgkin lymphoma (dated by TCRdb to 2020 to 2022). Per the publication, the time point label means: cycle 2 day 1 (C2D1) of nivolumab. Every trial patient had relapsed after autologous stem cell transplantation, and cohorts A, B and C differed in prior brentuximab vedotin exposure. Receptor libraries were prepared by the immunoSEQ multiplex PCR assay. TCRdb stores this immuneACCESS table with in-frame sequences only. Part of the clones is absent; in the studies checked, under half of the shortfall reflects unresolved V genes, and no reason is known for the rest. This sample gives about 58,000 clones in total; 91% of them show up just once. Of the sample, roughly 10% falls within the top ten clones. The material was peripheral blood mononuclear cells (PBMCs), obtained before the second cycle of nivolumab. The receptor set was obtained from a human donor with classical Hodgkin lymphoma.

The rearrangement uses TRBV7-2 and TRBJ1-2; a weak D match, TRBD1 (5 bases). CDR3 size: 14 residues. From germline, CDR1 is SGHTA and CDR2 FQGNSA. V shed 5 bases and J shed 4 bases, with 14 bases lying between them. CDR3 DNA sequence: TGTGCCAGCAGCGCCGGGGCCACCCCCTATGGCTACACCTTC. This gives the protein CASSAGATPYGYTF.

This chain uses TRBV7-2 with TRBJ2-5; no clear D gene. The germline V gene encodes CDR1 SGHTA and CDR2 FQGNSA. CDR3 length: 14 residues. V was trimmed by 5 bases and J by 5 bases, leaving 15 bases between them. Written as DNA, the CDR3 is TGTGCCAGCAGCCCCTCCGTGGGGTTCGAGACCCAGTACTTC. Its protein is CASSPSVGFETQYF.

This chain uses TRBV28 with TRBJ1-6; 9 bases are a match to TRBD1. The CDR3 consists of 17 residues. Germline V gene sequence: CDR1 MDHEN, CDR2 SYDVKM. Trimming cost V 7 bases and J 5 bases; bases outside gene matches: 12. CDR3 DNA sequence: TGTGCCAGCATCCCCCGTCTTGGGACAGGGAATAATTCACCCCTCCACTTT. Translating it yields CASIPRLGTGNNSPLHF.

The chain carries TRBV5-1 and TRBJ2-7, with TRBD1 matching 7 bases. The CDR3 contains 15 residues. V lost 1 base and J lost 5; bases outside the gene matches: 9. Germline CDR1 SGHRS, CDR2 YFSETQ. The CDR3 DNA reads TGCGCCAGCAGCTTGCTCTTCAGGGGGAACGACGAGCAGTACTTC. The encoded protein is CASSLLFRGNDEQYF.

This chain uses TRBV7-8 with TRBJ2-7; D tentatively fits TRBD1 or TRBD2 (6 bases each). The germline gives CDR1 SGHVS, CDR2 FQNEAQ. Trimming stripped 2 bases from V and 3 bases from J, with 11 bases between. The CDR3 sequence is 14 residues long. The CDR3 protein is CASSLYEGGYEQYF. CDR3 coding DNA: TGTGCCAGCAGCTTATACGAGGGGGGCTACGAGCAGTACTTC.

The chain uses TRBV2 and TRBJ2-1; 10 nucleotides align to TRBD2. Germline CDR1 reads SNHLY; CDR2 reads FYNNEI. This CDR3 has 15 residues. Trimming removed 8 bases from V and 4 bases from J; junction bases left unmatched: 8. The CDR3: CASSTPSGGYNEQFF. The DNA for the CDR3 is TGTGCCAGCTCGACTCCTAGCGGGGGTTACAATGAGCAGTTCTTC.

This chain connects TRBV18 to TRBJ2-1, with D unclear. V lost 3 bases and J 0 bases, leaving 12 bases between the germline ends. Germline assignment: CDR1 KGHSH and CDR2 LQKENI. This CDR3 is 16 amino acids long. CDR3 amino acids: CASSPTLPSSYNEQFF. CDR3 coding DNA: TGTGCCAGCTCACCTACCCTTCCTTCCTCCTACAATGAGCAGTTCTTC.

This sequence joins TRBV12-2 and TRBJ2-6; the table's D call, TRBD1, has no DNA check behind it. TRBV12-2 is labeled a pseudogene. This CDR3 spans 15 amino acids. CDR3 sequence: CASRSTQSRANVLTF. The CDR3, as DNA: TGTGCAAGTCGCTCCACACAAAGTCGGGCCAACGTCCTGACTTTC.

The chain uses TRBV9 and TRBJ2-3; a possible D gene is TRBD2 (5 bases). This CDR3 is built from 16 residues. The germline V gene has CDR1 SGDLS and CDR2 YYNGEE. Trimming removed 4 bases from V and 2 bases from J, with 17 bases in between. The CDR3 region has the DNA TGTGCCAGCAGCTCAGGTATAAGCGGACCCACAGATACGCAGTATTTT. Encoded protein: CASSSGISGPTDTQYF.

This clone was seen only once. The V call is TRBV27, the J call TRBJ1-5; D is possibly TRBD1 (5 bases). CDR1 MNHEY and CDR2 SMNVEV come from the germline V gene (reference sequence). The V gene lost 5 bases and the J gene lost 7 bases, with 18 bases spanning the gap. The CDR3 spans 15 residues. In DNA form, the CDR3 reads TGTGCCAGCAGTCCTCGTGGGGGAGGTGGGCAGCCCCAGCATTTT. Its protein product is CASSPRGGGGQPQHF.

CDR3 bases: TGTGCCAGCAGTGCGCAGGTTTTAGCGGGAGGAGCGGGCAATGAGCAGTTCTTC. Translating gives CASSAQVLAGGAGNEQFF. The V and J genes are TRBV6-1 and TRBJ2-1; 10 positions match TRBD2. The CDR3 runs to 18 residues. Unmatched junction bases numbered 15, after V lost 4 bases and J lost 6 bases. Germline lookup yields CDR1 MNHNS and CDR2 SASEGT.

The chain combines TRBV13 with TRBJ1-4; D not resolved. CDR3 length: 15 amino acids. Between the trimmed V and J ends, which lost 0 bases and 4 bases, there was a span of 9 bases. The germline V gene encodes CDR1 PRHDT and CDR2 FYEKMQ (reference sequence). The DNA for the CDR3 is TGTGCCAGCAGCTTAGGGTTCAGCATTAATGAAAAACTGTTTTTT. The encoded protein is CASSLGFSINEKLFF.

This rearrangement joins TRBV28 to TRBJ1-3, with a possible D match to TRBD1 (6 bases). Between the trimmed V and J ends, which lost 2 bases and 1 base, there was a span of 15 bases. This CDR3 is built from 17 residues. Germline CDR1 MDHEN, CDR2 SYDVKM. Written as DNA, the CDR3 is TGTGCCAGCAGTTTAAGGGGGGCGGGAGGTTCTGGAAACACCATATATTTT. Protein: CASSLRGAGGSGNTIYF.

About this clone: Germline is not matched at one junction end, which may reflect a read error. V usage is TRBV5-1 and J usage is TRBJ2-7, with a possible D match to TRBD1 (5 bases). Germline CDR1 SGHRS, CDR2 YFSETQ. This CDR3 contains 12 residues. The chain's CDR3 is CASSFTGYEQCF. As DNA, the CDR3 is TGCGCCAGCAGCTTTACAGGCTACGAGCAGTGCTTC.

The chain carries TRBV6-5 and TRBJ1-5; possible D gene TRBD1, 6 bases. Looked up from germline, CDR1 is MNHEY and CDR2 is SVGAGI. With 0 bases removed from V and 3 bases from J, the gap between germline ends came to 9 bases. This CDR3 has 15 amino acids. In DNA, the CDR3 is TGTGCCAGCAGTTACTCGGGGGGGGCCAATCAGCCCCAGCATTTT. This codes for CASSYSGGANQPQHF.

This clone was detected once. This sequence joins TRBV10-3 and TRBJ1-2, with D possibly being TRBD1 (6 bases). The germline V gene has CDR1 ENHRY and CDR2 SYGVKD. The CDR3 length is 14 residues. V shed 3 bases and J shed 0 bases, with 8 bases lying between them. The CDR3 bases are TGTGCCATCAGTGACGCAGGGGCTAACTATGGCTACACCTTC. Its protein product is CAISDAGANYGYTF.

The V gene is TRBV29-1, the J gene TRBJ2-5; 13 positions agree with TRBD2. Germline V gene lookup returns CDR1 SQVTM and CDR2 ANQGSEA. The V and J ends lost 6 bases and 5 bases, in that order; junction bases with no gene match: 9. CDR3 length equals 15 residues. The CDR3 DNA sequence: TGCAGCGTGGTCGGGACTAGCGGGGATGTGGAGACCCAGTACTTC. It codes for CSVVGTSGDVETQYF. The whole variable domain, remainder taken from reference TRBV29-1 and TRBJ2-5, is SAVISQKPSRDICQRGTSLTIQCQVDSQVTMMFWYRQQPGQSLTLIATANQGSEATYESGFVIDKFPISRPNLTFSTLTVSNMSPEDSSIYLCSVVGTSGDVETQYFGPGTRLLVL.

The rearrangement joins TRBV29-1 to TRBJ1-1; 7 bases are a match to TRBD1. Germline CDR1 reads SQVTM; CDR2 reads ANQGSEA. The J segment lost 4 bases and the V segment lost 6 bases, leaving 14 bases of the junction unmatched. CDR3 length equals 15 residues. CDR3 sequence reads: CSVVPRGVVFTEAFF. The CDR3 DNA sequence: TGCAGCGTGGTCCCCAGGGGGGTTGTATTCACTGAAGCTTTCTTT.